Below, 5 T cell receptor beta chains from the same sample are listed, as sequenced in a study of shared T cell receptors in the human thymus. Sequenced by immunoSEQ multiplex PCR; TCRdb stores in-frame clones only, minus some. Of more than 300,000 clones listed, over 90% are singletons. The sequenced sample was thymocytes. These receptors were collected from a human donor.

The chain combines TRBV7-8 with TRBJ2-1, with a possible D match to TRBD1 (6 bases). The CDR3 spans 15 residues. The germline CDR1 and CDR2 sequences are SGHVS and FQNEAQ. Between the trimmed V and J ends, which lost 5 bases and 7 bases, there was a span of 18 bases. The CDR3 DNA reads as TGTGCCAGCAGCCTCGACAGGCGGGCAGGGAATGAGCAGTTCTTC. This sequence encodes CASSLDRRAGNEQFF.

The rearrangement joins TRBV19 to TRBJ2-3, with TRBD2 as a possible D gene (5 bases). CDR1 and CDR2 from the germline V gene are LNHDA and SQIVND (reference sequence). V was trimmed by 3 bases and J by 2 bases, leaving 12 bases between them. There are 15 residues in the CDR3. DNA of the CDR3: TGTGCCAGTAGTATCAGGACTCTTCACACAGATACGCAGTATTTT. It encodes CASSIRTLHTDTQYF.

The chain joins TRBV5-6 to TRBJ1-1; unclear D gene. Trimming pared 4 bases from V and 0 bases from J, leaving 10 bases between. The CDR3 contains 14 residues. The V gene's germline CDR1 is SGHDT and CDR2 YYEEEE. The CDR3 region is CASSRGSMNTEAFF. CDR3 nucleotides: TGTGCCAGCAGCCGCGGCAGCATGAACACTGAAGCTTTCTTT. Combining the CDR3 with reference TRBV5-6 and TRBJ1-1 gives the whole variable domain DAGVTQSPTHLIKTRGQQVTLRCSPKSGHDTVSWYQQALGQGPQFIFQYYEEEERQRGNFPDRFSGHQFPNYSSELNVNALLLGDSALYLCASSRGSMNTEAFFGQGTRLTVV.

This rearrangement joins TRBV7-2 to TRBJ2-1; 9 bases align to TRBD1. CDR1 SGHTA and CDR2 FQGNSA come from the germline V gene. J lost 6 bases, V lost 2 bases, and 14 bases had no gene match. The CDR3 extends over 18 amino acids. Here the CDR3 DNA reads TGTGCCAGCAGCTTACTCGGACAGGGGTCAGCATTCAGCAATGAGCAGTTCTTC. Translating it yields CASSLLGQGSAFSNEQFF.

J is TRBJ1-2 and V is TRBV28; the D gene is possibly TRBD1 (6 bases). Germline values: CDR1 MDHEN, CDR2 SYDVKM. The CDR3 spans 12 residues. V was pared by 5 bases and J by 3 bases, with 7 bases between. CDR3 loop: CASSRGDYGYTF. CDR3 nucleotide sequence: TGTGCCAGCAGTAGGGGGGACTATGGCTACACCTTC.